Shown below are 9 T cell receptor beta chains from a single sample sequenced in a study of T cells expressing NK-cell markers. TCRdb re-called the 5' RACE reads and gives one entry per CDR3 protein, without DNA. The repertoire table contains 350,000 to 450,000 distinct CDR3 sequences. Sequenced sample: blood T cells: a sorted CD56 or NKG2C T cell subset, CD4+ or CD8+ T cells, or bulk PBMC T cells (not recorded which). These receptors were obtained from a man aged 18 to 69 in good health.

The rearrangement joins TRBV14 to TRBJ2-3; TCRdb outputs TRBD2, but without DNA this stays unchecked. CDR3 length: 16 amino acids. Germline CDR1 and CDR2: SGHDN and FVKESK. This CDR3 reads CASSPTSGLRTDTQYF.

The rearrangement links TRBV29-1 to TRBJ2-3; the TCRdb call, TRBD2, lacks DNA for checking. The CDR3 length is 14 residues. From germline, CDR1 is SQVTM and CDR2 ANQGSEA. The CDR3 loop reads CSVKAGTATDTQYF.

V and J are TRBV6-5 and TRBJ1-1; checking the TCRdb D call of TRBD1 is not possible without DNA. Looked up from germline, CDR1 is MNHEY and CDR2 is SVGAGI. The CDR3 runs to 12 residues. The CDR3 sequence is CASARDRSEAFF.

The CDR3 sequence is CASGQREGGADTQYF. V gene TRBV7-9 combines with J gene TRBJ2-3; there is no DNA to check the TCRdb D call of TRBD1. Germline CDR1 SEHNR, CDR2 FQNEAQ (reference sequence). The CDR3 loop spans 15 amino acids.

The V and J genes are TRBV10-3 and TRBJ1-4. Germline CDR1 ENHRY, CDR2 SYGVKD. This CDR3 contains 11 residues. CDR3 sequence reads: CATSEVEKLFF.

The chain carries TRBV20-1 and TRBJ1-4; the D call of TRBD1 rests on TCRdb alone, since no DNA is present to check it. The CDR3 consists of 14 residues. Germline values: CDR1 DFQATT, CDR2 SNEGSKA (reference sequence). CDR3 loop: CSANRGLKGEKLFF.

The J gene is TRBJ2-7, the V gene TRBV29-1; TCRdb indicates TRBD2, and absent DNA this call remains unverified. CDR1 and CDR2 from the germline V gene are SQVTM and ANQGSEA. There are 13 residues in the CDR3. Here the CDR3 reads CSVSLDYPYEQYF.

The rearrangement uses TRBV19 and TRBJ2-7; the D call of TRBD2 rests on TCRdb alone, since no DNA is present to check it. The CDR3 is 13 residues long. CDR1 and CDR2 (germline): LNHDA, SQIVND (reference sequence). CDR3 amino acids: CAIRDQQSYEQYF.

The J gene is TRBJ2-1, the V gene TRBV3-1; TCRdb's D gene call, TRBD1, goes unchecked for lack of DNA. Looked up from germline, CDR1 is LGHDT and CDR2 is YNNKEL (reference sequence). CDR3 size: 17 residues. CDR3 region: CASSGKYGGEVSNEQFF.